This T cell receptor beta chain was identified during a study of patients and donors after allogeneic stem cell transplantation. This clonotype was picked up a small number of times. TCRdb reprocessed the RT-PCR reads with MiXCR, giving one entry per CDR3 protein. The repertoire holds 800 or so distinct CDR3 sequences, more than 1.5% seen once, with under 30% in the top ten. The specimen was blood, either unsorted or a sorted T cell fraction (not recorded which). This TCR came from a human donor who was either an allogeneic HSCT recipient or a stem cell or donor lymphocyte infusion donor (not recorded which). It is not recorded whose cells these are; they may come from a transplant donor.

CDR3 in DNA: TGTGCCAGCAAGGCGGGGGCGACAGATACGCAGTATTTT. Translation gives CASKAGATDTQYF. V is TRBV2 and J is TRBJ2-3; a possible D gene is TRBD2 (7 bases). Trimming stripped 7 bases from V and 3 bases from J, with 11 bases between. Germline values: CDR1 SNHLY, CDR2 FYNNEI. This CDR3 has 13 residues.